This is a list of T cell receptor beta chains from one sample in a study of cytomegalovirus exposure and HLA in healthy donors. Clones were sequenced by immunoSEQ multiplex PCR, and TCRdb holds only the in-frame ones, with some missing. The sample has about 170,000 clones, and its top ten clones hold 0.75% to 0.85%. Sequencing was done on a sample of PBMCs. These receptors came from a woman younger than 35 in good health and CMV-seropositive. Both conserved end residues are part of each CDR3. D genes are given only for firm matches.

TRBV5-1	NA	TRBJ2-1	CASSLGSAGNEQFF	TGCGCCAGCAGCTTGGGATCCGCGGGGAATGAGCAGTTCTTC
TRBV25-1	NA	TRBJ1-1	CASSVNRGGILNTEAFF	TGTGCCAGCAGTGTCAATAGGGGGGGCATTTTGAACACTGAAGCTTTCTTT
TRBV14	NA	TRBJ2-1	CASSQVATGISYNEQFF	TGTGCCAGCAGCCAAGTGGCCACAGGGATTTCCTACAATGAGCAGTTCTTC
TRBV5-6	NA	TRBJ1-3	CASLRQAAGNTIYF	TGTGCCAGCCTTCGGCAGGCCGCCGGAAACACCATATATTTT
TRBV27	TRBD2	TRBJ2-1	CASTLAGAYNEQFF	TGTGCCAGCACCCTAGCGGGGGCCTACAATGAGCAGTTCTTC
TRBV2	NA	TRBJ1-5	CASSDTGTMPWHF	TGTGCCAGCAGTGACACAGGTACGATGCCTTGGCATTTT
TRBV13	NA	TRBJ2-3	CASSKGGGTSTDTQYF	TGTGCCAGCAGCAAAGGGGGGGGGACAAGCACAGATACGCAGTATTTT
TRBV7-2	NA	TRBJ1-1	CASSLGGLAEAFF	TGTGCCAGCAGCTTAGGGGGGCTGGCTGAAGCTTTCTTT
TRBV27	TRBD2	TRBJ2-7	CASSLSLAELPYEQYF	TGTGCCAGCAGTTTATCGCTAGCGGAGCTACCCTACGAGCAGTACTTC
TRBV6-1	NA	TRBJ1-1	CASSDGRRRYTEAFF	TGTGCCAGCAGTGACGGCAGGCGACGATACACTGAAGCTTTCTTT
TRBV19	NA	TRBJ1-1	CASSIERPNTEAFF	TGTGCCAGTAGTATAGAGCGGCCGAACACTGAAGCTTTCTTT
TRBV4-3	NA	TRBJ1-2	CASSQDKGRHYGYTF	TGCGCCAGCAGCCAAGATAAGGGGCGGCACTATGGCTACACCTTC
TRBV10-3	NA	TRBJ2-1	CAISERSMDSSYNEQFF	TGTGCCATCAGTGAGCGGTCAATGGACAGCTCCTACAATGAGCAGTTCTTC
TRBV4-2	NA	TRBJ1-5	CASSWGDQPQHF	TGTGCCAGCAGCTGGGGAGATCAGCCCCAGCATTTT
TRBV5-1	TRBD2	TRBJ2-7	CASSFGFGGRGYEQYF	TGCGCCAGCAGCTTTGGATTCGGCGGGAGGGGTTACGAGCAGTACTTC
TRBV5-1	NA	TRBJ1-6	CASSSEYNSPLHF	TGCGCCAGCAGCTCCGAGTATAATTCACCCCTCCACTTT
TRBV4-3	NA	TRBJ1-2	CASSQDLDGEAYGYTF	TGCGCCAGCAGCCAAGACCTCGACGGAGAGGCCTATGGCTACACCTTC
TRBV5-1	TRBD1	TRBJ1-4	CASSSKGAPAEKLFF	TGCGCCAGCAGCTCAAAGGGGGCGCCTGCTGAAAAACTGTTTTTT
TRBV6-5	NA	TRBJ1-1	CASSYSMSGDTEAFF	TGTGCCAGCAGTTACTCGATGTCAGGTGATACTGAAGCTTTCTTT
TRBV5-1	TRBD1	TRBJ1-1	CASSLPGQGKMNTEAFF	TGCGCCAGCAGCCTTCCAGGACAGGGAAAAATGAACACTGAAGCTTTCTTT
TRBV27	NA	TRBJ2-1	CASSYQYYTDNEQFF	TGTGCCAGCAGTTACCAATATTACACAGACAATGAGCAGTTCTTC
TRBV5-1	TRBD2	TRBJ2-7	CASSRTSGFSYEQYF	TGCGCCAGCAGCCGGACTAGCGGGTTTTCCTACGAGCAGTACTTC
TRBV7-2	TRBD1	TRBJ1-1	CASSPNLRDRGLETEAFF	TGTGCCAGCAGCCCAAATCTCCGGGACAGGGGGCTGGAGACTGAAGCTTTCTTT
TRBV2	NA	TRBJ1-5	CASSDGGGNQPQHF	TGTGCCAGCAGTGATGGGGGGGGAAATCAGCCCCAGCATTTT
TRBV5-1	TRBD2	TRBJ2-3	CASSLEASGRADTQYF	TGCGCCAGCAGCTTGGAGGCTAGCGGGAGGGCAGATACGCAGTATTTT
TRBV4-1	TRBD1	TRBJ2-7	CASSAWDRGYEQYF	TGCGCCAGCAGCGCCTGGGACAGGGGCTACGAGCAGTACTTC
TRBV4-3	NA	TRBJ1-1	CASSQDRGRYTEAFF	TGCGCCAGCAGCCAAGATCGTGGCAGATACACTGAAGCTTTCTTT
TRBV19	NA	TRBJ1-1	CASSMFSGDNTEAFF	TGTGCCAGTAGTATGTTCTCTGGAGATAACACTGAAGCTTTCTTT
TRBV25-1	NA	TRBJ1-3	CASSDSGHIGNTIYF	TGTGCCAGCAGTGATTCAGGGCACATTGGAAACACCATATATTTT
TRBV18	NA	TRBJ2-3	CASSPQGWDTQYF	TGTGCCAGCTCACCTCAGGGTTGGGATACGCAGTATTTT
TRBV4-3	NA	TRBJ1-4	CASSLGGGTFRELFF	TGCGCCAGCAGCCTCGGGGGGGGAACCTTTAGGGAACTGTTTTTT
TRBV10-3	TRBD1	TRBJ1-1	CAMMTGMNTEAFF	TGTGCCATGATGACAGGGATGAACACTGAAGCTTTCTTT
TRBV19	TRBD1	TRBJ1-2	CASSIEGRGRDGYTF	TGTGCCAGTAGTATAGAGGGCAGGGGGCGTGATGGCTACACCTTC
TRBV5-4	TRBD1	TRBJ1-1	CASSRSRDRDTEAFF	TGTGCCAGCAGCCGTTCCCGGGACAGGGACACTGAAGCTTTCTTT
TRBV11-2	NA	TRBJ1-3	CASSPQGTGSGNTIYF	TGTGCCAGCAGCCCCCAGGGAACGGGCTCTGGAAACACCATATATTTT
TRBV7-9	TRBD2	TRBJ2-1	CASSLRLAGGPSEQFF	TGTGCCAGCAGCTTGAGGCTAGCGGGGGGGCCTAGTGAGCAGTTCTTC
TRBV6-1	NA	TRBJ2-7	CASSESYRLAYEQYF	TGTGCCAGCAGTGAGTCCTACCGTCTCGCCTACGAGCAGTACTTC
TRBV27	TRBD1	TRBJ1-2	CASSLSGTGAGGYTF	TGTGCCAGCAGTTTATCCGGGACAGGGGCAGGGGGCTACACCTTC
TRBV5-1	TRBD2	TRBJ2-5	CASTSGGAPLQETQYF	TGCGCCAGCACTAGCGGGGGGGCACCTCTCCAAGAGACCCAGTACTTC
TRBV2	NA	TRBJ2-1	CASSPLGFEQFF	TGTGCCAGCAGTCCCCTAGGTTTTGAGCAGTTCTTC
TRBV7-7	TRBD2	TRBJ2-2	CASGGTGELFF	TGTGCTAGCGGGGGGACCGGGGAGCTGTTTTTT
TRBV19	TRBD1	TRBJ2-3	CASSTFTGVSTDTQYF	TGTGCCAGTAGTACGTTCACAGGGGTGAGCACAGATACGCAGTATTTT
TRBV5-1	NA	TRBJ1-3	CASSLGQGNTIYF	TGCGCCAGCAGCTTGGGACAGGGAAACACCATATATTTT
TRBV9	TRBD2	TRBJ2-3	CASSVYLAGTDTQYF	TGTGCCAGCAGCGTATATCTAGCGGGGACAGATACGCAGTATTTT
TRBV6-5	TRBD1	TRBJ1-4	CASSASGTGNEKLFF	TGTGCCAGCAGCGCTTCCGGGACAGGCAATGAAAAACTGTTTTTT
TRBV27	NA	TRBJ1-2	CASSLRQFYGYTF	TGTGCCAGCAGTTTACGACAGTTTTATGGCTACACCTTC
TRBV19	NA	TRBJ1-2	CASSITRQGSGYTF	TGTGCCAGTAGTATAACTCGGCAGGGGAGCGGCTACACCTTC
TRBV4-3	TRBD1	TRBJ2-7	CASSPRDRGWTYEQYF	TGCGCCAGCAGCCCCAGGGACAGGGGGTGGACCTACGAGCAGTACTTC
TRBV30	TRBD1	TRBJ1-2	CAWSVTGTGGGKYGYTF	TGTGCCTGGAGTGTAACTGGGACAGGGGGCGGGAAGTATGGCTACACCTTC
TRBV28	NA	TRBJ2-5	CASSLARTVSEGETQYF	TGTGCCAGCAGTTTGGCCCGGACAGTTTCCGAAGGGGAGACCCAGTACTTC
TRBV30	NA	TRBJ2-7	CAWSVRLTYEQYF	TGTGCCTGGAGTGTTCGGTTAACCTACGAGCAGTACTTC
TRBV7-3	TRBD1	TRBJ1-2	CASSPRQGSGYTF	TGTGCCAGCAGCCCCCGACAGGGGAGCGGCTACACCTTC
TRBV5-4	TRBD1	TRBJ1-1	CASSFGQEYNTEAFF	TGTGCCAGCAGCTTTGGACAGGAGTATAACACTGAAGCTTTCTTT
TRBV7-8	TRBD2	TRBJ2-1	CASSPRPGLAIISYNEQFF	TGTGCCAGCAGCCCACGCCCTGGACTAGCAATAATCTCCTACAATGAGCAGTTCTTC
TRBV7-2	TRBD2	TRBJ2-6	CASSSTLAGAYSGANVLTF	TGTGCCAGCAGCTCAACTCTAGCGGGGGCCTACTCTGGGGCCAACGTCCTGACTTTC